These T cell receptor beta chains were read from a single sample in a study of cytomegalovirus exposure and HLA in healthy donors. Only in-frame clones appear in the TCRdb table, and some are missing; sequencing was by immunoSEQ multiplex PCR. The table has about 150,000 clones, 75% seen once. The material sequenced was PBMCs. These TCRs come from a man younger than 40 in good health and CMV-seronegative. The CDR3 runs from the conserved cysteine through the conserved F or W. D genes are given only for firm matches. The size field is filled for only some rows; it gives once, few, many or a size class.

TRBV7-6	TRBJ2-7	-	TRBD2	TGTGCCAGCAGCTTTCGGGCTGCTAGCGGGAGTACCCCCGACGAGCAGTACTTC	CASSFRAASGSTPDEQYF
TRBV10-3	TRBJ1-2	-	-	TGTGCCATCAGTGAAGCCAGGGGAGACTATGGCTACACCTTC	CAISEARGDYGYTF
TRBV5-4	TRBJ2-3	once	TRBD2	TGTGCCAGCAGCGACGATGGCGGGGGGACAACAGATACGCAGTATTTT	CASSDDGGGTTDTQYF
TRBV28	TRBJ2-7	-	TRBD1	TGTGCCAGCAGTTTCGAGGGACAGGGGAGTACCTACGAGCAGTACTTC	CASSFEGQGSTYEQYF
TRBV6-5	TRBJ1-5	-	-	TGTGCCAGCAGACTTGCGCAGGGAGGGCAGCCCCAGCATTTT	CASRLAQGGQPQHF
TRBV19	TRBJ2-6	once	TRBD1	TGTGCCACTAAAACAGGGGCTGGGGCCAACGGCCTGACTTTC	CATKTGAGANGLTF
TRBV18	TRBJ1-4	-	TRBD1	TGTGCCAGCTCACCATCAGGGGGCTTCAGTGAAAAACTGTTTTTT	CASSPSGGFSEKLFF
TRBV29-1	TRBJ1-1	-	-	TGCAGCGTTCTCCAGGACGCGGGGAACACTGAAGCTTTCTTT	CSVLQDAGNTEAFF
TRBV5-1	TRBJ1-4	-	-	TGCGCCAGCAGCTTGGAGGGCAGGGCTGAAAAACTGTTTTTT	CASSLEGRAEKLFF
TRBV27	TRBJ1-1	-	-	TGTGCCAGCACCTACGTAGGTACAGGAAGGAATGAAGCTTTCTTT	CASTYVGTGRNEAFF
TRBV29-1	TRBJ2-7	-	-	TGCAGCGTCCCGGAGCAGGGGTCCTACGAGCAGTACTTC	CSVPEQGSYEQYF
TRBV7-2	TRBJ1-2	-	TRBD1	TGTGCCAGCAGCCTGGGACAGGGGGCGGACTATGGCTACACCTTC	CASSLGQGADYGYTF
TRBV30	TRBJ2-2	-	-	TGTGCCTGGAGAAACGCAGGGGCCGGGGAGCTGTTTTTT	CAWRNAGAGELFF
TRBV11-2	TRBJ1-1	few	-	TGTGCCAGCAGCCCAATGAACACTGAAGCTTTCTTT	CASSPMNTEAFF
TRBV28	TRBJ2-7	-	TRBD2	TGTGCCAGCAGTAGTAGCGGGAGGACATCCTACGAGCAGTACTTC	CASSSSGRTSYEQYF
TRBV5-1	TRBJ1-2	few	TRBD1	TGCGCCAGCAGCTTGTCTGGGACAGAAGCCTCCAGCCATGGCTACACCTTC	CASSLSGTEASSHGYTF
TRBV2	TRBJ1-1	-	TRBD1	TGTGCCAGCAGTGAGAGGACAGGGGGCACTGAAGCTTTCTTT	CASSERTGGTEAFF
TRBV9	TRBJ2-1	-	TRBD2	TGTGCCAGCAGCGAGGCCTCCGGGACTAGCGGGAACAATGAGCAGTTCTTC	CASSEASGTSGNNEQFF
TRBV19	TRBJ1-1	-	-	TGTGCCAGTAGTGTCTACGGAAAGGTTGGGGCCACTGAAGCTTTCTTT	CASSVYGKVGATEAFF
TRBV5-1	TRBJ1-1	once	-	TGCGCCAGCAGGGCGGACAGAGGAGACACTGAAGCTTTCTTT	CASRADRGDTEAFF
TRBV30	TRBJ2-1	-	TRBD1	TGTGCCTGGCGAGCGGGACAGGGACCGTTTGAGCAGTTCTTC	CAWRAGQGPFEQFF
TRBV6-5	TRBJ2-7	few	-	TGTGCCAGCAGTTACGGCCAGGCCACCACCTACGAGCAGTACTTC	CASSYGQATTYEQYF
TRBV6-5	TRBJ2-7	-	-	TGTGCCAGCAGTTTTAGGCCTAGCGAAGCGGAGCAGTACTTC	CASSFRPSEAEQYF
TRBV5-6	TRBJ1-4	-	-	TGTGCCAGCAGCTCTCTTACAGGGAGTGGTGAAAAACTGTTTTTT	CASSSLTGSGEKLFF